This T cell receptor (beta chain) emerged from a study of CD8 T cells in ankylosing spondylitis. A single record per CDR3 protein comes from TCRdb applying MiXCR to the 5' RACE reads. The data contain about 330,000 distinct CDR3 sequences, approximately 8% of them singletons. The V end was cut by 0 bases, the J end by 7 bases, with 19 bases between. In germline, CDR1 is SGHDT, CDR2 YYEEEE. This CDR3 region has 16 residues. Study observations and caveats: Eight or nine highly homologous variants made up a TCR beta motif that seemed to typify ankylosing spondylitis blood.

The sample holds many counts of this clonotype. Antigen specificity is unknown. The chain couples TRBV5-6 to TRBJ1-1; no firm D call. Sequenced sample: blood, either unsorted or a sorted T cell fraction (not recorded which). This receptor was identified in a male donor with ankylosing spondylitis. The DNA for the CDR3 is TGTGCCAGCAGCTTGGTCCCCTCCCACCCACGGTTTGAAGCTTTCTTT. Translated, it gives CASSLVPSHPRFEAFF.